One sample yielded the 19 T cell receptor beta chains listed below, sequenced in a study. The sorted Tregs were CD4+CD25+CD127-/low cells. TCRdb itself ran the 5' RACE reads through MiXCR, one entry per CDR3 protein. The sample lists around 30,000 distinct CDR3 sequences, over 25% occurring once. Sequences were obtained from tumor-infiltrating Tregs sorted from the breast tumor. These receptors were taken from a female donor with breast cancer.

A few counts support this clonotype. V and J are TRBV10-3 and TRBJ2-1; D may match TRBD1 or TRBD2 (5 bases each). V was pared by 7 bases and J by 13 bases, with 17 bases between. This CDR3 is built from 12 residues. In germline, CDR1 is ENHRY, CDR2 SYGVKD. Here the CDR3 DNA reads TGTGCCATCAACGGCGGTGGGGACGAACAGTTCTTC. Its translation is CAINGGGDEQFF.

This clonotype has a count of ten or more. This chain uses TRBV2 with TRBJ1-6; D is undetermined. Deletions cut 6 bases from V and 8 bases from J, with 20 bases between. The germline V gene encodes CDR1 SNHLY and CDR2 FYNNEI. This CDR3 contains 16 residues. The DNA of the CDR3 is TGTGCCAGCAGCCTGACAAGCTCTAAGGAGTATTCACCCCTCCACTTT. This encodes CASSLTSSKEYSPLHF.

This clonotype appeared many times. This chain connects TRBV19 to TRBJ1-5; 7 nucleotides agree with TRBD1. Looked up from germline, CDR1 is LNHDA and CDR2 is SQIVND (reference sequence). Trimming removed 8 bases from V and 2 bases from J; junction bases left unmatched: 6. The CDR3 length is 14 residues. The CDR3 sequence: CASLQGSGNQPQHF. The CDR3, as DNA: TGTGCCAGTTTACAGGGGTCGGGCAATCAGCCCCAGCATTTT.

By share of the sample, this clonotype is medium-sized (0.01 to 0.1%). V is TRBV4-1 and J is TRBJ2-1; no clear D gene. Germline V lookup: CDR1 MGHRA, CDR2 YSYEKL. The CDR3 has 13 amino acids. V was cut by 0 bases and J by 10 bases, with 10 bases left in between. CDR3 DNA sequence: TGCGCCAGCAGCCAAGATATAATGGCGGAGCAGTTCTTC. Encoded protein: CASSQDIMAEQFF.

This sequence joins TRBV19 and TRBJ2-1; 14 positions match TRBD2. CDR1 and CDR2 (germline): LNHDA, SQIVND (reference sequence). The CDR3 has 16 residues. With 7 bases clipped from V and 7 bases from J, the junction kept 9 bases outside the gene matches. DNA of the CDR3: TGTGCCAGTAATTCAAGACTAGCGGGAGGGCCTAATGAGCAGTTCTTC. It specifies CASNSRLAGGPNEQFF. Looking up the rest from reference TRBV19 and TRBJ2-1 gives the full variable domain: DGGITQSPKYLFRKEGQNVTLSCEQNLNHDAMYWYRQDPGQGLRLIYYSQIVNDFQKGDIAEGYSVSREKKESFPLTVTSAQKNPTAFYLCASNSRLAGGPNEQFFGPGTRLTVL.

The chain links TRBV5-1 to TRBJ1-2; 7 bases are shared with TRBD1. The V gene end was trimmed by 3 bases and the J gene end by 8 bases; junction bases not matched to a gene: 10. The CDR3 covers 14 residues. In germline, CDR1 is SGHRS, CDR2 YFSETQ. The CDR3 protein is CASSSSGTANGYTF. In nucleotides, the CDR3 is TGCGCCAGCAGCTCCTCCGGGACAGCGAACGGCTACACCTTC.

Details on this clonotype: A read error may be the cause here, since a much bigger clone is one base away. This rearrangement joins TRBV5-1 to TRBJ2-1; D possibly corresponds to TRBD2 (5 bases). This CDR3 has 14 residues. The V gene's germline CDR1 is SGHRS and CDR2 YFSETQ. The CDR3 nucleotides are TGCGCCAGCGGCTTGGGTGGACTTAACAATGAGCAGTTCTTC. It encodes CASGLGGLNNEQFF.

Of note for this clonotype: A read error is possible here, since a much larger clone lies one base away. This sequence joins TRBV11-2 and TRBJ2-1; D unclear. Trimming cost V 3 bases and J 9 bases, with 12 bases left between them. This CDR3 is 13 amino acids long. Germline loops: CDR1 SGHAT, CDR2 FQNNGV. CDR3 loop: CASSLGRFSEQFF. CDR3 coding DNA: TGTGCCAGCAGCTTGGGCCGGTTCAGTGAGCAGTTCTTC.

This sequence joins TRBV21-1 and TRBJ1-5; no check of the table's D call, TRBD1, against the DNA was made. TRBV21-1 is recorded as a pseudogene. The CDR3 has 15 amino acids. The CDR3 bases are TGTGCCAGCAGCAAAGGTCGAGACAGGCGTCAGCCCCAGCATTTT. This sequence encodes CASSKGRDRRQPQHF.

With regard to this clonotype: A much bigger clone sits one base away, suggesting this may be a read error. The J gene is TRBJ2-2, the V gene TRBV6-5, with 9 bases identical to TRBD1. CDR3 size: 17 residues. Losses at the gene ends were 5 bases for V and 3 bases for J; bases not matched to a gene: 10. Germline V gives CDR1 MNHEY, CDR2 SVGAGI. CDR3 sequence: CASSHLGQGADTGELFF. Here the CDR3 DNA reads TGTGCCAGCAGTCATCTGGGACAGGGCGCGGACACCGGGGAGCTGTTTTTT.

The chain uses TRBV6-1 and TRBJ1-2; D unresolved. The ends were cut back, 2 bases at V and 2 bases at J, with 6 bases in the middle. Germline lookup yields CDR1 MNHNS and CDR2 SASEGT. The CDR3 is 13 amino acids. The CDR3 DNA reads TGTGCCAGCAGTGAATCGTGGAACTATGGCTACACCTTC. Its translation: CASSESWNYGYTF.

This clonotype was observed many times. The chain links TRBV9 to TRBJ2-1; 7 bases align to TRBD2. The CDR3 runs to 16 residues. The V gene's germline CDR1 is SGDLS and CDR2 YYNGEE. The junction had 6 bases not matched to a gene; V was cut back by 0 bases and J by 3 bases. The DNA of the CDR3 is TGTGCCAGCAGCGTAGAACCGACTAGCTACTACAATGAGCAGTTCTTC. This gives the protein CASSVEPTSYYNEQFF.

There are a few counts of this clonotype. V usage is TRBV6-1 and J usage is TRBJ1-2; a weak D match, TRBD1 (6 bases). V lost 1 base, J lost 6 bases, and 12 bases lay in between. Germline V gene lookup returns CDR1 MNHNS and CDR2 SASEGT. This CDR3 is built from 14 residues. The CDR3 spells CASSEGTPGDGYTF. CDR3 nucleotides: TGTGCCAGCAGTGAAGGAACACCAGGGGATGGCTACACCTTC.

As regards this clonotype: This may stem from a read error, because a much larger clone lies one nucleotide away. The CDR3 nucleotides are TGTGCCAGCAGCAGCCGGGACAGGGGGGTCACTGAAGCTTTCTTT. Protein: CASSSRDRGVTEAFF. The rearrangement joins TRBV21-1 to TRBJ1-1; TRBD1, the table's D call, lacks a check against the DNA. TRBV21-1 is noted as a pseudogene. CDR3 length: 15 amino acids.

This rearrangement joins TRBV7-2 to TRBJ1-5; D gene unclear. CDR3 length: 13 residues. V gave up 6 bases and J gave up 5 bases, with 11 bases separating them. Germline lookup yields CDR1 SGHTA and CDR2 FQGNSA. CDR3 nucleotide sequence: TGTGCCAGCAGTGGGCAGTCCTATCAGCCCCAGCATTTT. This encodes CASSGQSYQPQHF.

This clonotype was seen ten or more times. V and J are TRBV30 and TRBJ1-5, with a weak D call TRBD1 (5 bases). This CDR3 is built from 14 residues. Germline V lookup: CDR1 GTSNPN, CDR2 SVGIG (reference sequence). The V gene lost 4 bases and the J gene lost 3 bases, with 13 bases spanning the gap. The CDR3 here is CAWNRAGANQPQHF. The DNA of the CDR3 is TGTGCCTGGAATCGGGCCGGGGCCAATCAGCCCCAGCATTTT.

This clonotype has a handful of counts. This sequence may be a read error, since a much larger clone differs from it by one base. CDR3 DNA sequence: TGCAGTGCTAGAGTACCCAAACACCGGGACTACTATAGCAATCAGCCCCAGCATTTT. Its translation is CSARVPKHRDYYSNQPQHF. V and J are TRBV20-1 and TRBJ1-5; perhaps TRBD1 as D (5 bases). Germline CDR1 reads DFQATT; CDR2 reads SNEGSKA (reference sequence). The ends were cut back, 1 base at V and 0 bases at J, with 22 bases in the middle. CDR3 size: 19 residues.

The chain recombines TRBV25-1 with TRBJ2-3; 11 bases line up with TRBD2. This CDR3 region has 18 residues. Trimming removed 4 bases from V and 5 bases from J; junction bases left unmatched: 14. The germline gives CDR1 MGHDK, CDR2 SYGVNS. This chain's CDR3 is CASSVQHLAGGRQDTQYF. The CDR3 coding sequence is TGTGCCAGCAGTGTTCAACATCTAGCGGGAGGCCGCCAAGATACGCAGTATTTT.

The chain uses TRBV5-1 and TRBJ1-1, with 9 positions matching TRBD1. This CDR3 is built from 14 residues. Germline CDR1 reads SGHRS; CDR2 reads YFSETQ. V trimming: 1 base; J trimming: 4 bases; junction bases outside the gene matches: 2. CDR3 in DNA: TGCGCCAGCAGCTTGACAGGGGGCGTCACTGAAGCTTTCTTT. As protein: CASSLTGGVTEAFF.